The sequence of this TCR beta chain was determined in a study of CD8 T cells in ankylosing spondylitis. Study results and limitations: Some motif variants were previously reported in reactive arthritis synovial fluid and blood. As reported, disease-linked clones showed significant enrichment in matched ankylosing spondylitis synovial fluid. The study identified a TCR beta motif of roughly eight highly homologous variants that appeared characteristic of ankylosing spondylitis blood.

TCR beta libraries were made by quantitative 5'-RACE with molecular barcodes. TCRdb fed the 5' RACE reads into MiXCR, producing one record per CDR3 protein. The sample records a few hundred thousand distinct CDR3 sequences, around 10% being singletons. Trimming shortened V by 3 bases and J by 2 bases, and 15 bases separated the two germline ends. CDR3 size: 15 residues. CDR1 is DFQATT, CDR2 SNEGSKA, per germline (reference sequence). A note on this clonotype: The target antigen is unknown.

The chain employs TRBV20-1 and TRBJ2-3; D perhaps matches TRBD1 (5 bases). The source is a female donor with ankylosing spondylitis or in good health (not recorded which). Sequences were obtained from blood, either unsorted or a sorted T cell fraction (not recorded which). CDR3 coding DNA: TGCAGTGCTAGGAGAATTCGACAGCTCACAGATACGCAGTATTTT. This codes for CSARRIRQLTDTQYF.